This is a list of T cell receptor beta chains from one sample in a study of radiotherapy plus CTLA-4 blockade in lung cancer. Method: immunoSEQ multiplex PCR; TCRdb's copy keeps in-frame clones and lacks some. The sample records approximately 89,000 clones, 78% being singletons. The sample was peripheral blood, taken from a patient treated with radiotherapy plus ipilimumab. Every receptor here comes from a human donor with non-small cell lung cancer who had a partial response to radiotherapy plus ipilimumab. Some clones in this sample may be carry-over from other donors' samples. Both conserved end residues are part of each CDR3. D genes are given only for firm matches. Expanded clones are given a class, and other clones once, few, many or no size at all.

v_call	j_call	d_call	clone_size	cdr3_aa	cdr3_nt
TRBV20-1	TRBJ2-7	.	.	CSASDSEQYF	TGCAGTGCTAGCGATAGCGAGCAGTACTTC
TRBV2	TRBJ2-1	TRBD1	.	CASSEGGTGKNEQFF	TGTGCCAGCAGTGAAGGGGGGACAGGGAAGAATGAGCAGTTCTTC
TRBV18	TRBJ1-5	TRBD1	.	CASSPGLGQGRGQPQHF	TGTGCCAGCTCACCAGGGCTGGGACAGGGTAGAGGTCAGCCCCAGCATTTT
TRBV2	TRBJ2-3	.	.	CARFGTGPDTQYF	TGTGCCAGGTTTGGTACAGGGCCAGATACGCAGTATTTT
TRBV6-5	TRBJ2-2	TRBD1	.	CASSLQGQYTGELFF	TGTGCCAGCAGTTTACAGGGGCAGTACACCGGGGAGCTGTTTTTT
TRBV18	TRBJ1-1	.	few	CASSPFPRENTEAFF	TGTGCCAGCTCACCATTTCCGCGGGAGAACACTGAAGCTTTCTTT
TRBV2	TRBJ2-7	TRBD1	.	CASRDMDRSYEQYF	TGTGCCAGCAGGGATATGGACAGGTCCTACGAGCAGTACTTC
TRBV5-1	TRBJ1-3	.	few	CASSPRVGNTIYF	TGCGCCAGCAGCCCGAGGGTTGGAAACACCATATATTTT
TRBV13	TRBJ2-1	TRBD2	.	CASSDLPLTSGYNEQFF	TGTGCCAGCAGCGACCTACCTTTGACTAGCGGTTACAATGAGCAGTTCTTC
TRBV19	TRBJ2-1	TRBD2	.	CASSIGGTSRYNEQFF	TGTGCCAGTAGTATAGGAGGGACTAGCCGATACAATGAGCAGTTCTTC
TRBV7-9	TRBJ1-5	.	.	CASSFQQGGNQPQHF	TGTGCCAGCAGCTTCCAACAGGGTGGCAATCAGCCCCAGCATTTT
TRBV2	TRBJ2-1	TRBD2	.	CASRRWPSGSVYEQFF	TGTGCCAGCCGACGGTGGCCTAGCGGTTCAGTATATGAGCAGTTCTTC
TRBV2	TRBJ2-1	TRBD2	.	CASSSRSGGYNNEQFF	TGTGCCAGCAGTTCCCGATCGGGGGGATACAACAATGAGCAGTTCTTC
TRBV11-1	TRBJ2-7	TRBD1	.	CASSQSTTGSHEQYF	TGTGCCAGCAGCCAATCGACGACAGGGTCCCACGAGCAGTACTTC
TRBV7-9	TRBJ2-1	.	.	CASSLAGLPLGEQFF	TGTGCCAGCAGCTTAGCTGGACTGCCTTTGGGCGAGCAGTTCTTC
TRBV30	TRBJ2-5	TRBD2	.	CAWSQTSVETQYF	TGTGCCTGGAGCCAGACTAGCGTAGAGACCCAGTACTTC
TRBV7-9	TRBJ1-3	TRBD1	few	CASSFATGSSGNTIYF	TGTGCCAGCAGCTTCGCGACAGGGAGCTCTGGAAACACCATATATTTT
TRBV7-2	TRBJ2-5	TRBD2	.	CASSLTLLAGDGGAETQYF	TGTGCCAGCAGCTTGACTTTACTAGCGGGGGATGGAGGGGCAGAGACCCAGTACTTC
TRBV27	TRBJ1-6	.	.	CASSFVYNSPLHF	TGTGCCAGCAGTTTCGTCTATAATTCACCCCTCCACTTT
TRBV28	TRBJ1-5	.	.	CASSLPYYQPQHF	TGTGCCAGCAGTTTACCGTATTATCAGCCCCAGCATTTT
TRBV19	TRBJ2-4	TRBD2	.	CASRWRGENIQYF	TGTGCCAGTAGGTGGCGGGGGGAAAACATTCAGTACTTC
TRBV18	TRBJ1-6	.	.	CASSRQQSSYNSPLHF	TGTGCCAGCTCACGACAGCAATCCTCCTATAATTCACCCCTCCACTTT
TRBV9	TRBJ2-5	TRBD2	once	CASSVGLAGRETQYF	TGTGCCAGCAGCGTAGGGCTAGCGGGGCGGGAGACCCAGTACTTC
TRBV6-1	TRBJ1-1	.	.	CASSESLEWEQNTEAFF	TGTGCCAGCAGTGAATCTCTGGAATGGGAGCAGAACACTGAAGCTTTCTTT
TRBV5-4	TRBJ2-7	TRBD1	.	CASTPRGGDYEQYF	TGTGCCAGCACCCCGAGAGGGGGCGACTACGAGCAGTACTTC
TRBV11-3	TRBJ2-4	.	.	CASSLELRNIQYF	TGTGCCAGCAGCTTAGAGCTGCGGAACATTCAGTACTTC
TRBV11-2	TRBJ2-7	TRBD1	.	CASSQGQAYEQYF	TGTGCCAGCAGCCAGGGACAGGCCTACGAGCAGTACTTC
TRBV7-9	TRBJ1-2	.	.	CASSLQVQYGYTF	TGTGCCAGCAGCTTACAGGTCCAATATGGCTACACCTTC